Listed here are 11 T cell receptor beta chains from one sample, sequenced in a study of OX40 agonist ivuxolimab in advanced cancers. This table comes from immunoSEQ multiplex PCR, and its TCRdb copy is limited to in-frame clones, with some not included. This table holds around 50,000 clones, 85% found once. The source was CD4+ or CD8+ T cells sorted from blood, collected in a trial of the OX40 agonist ivuxolimab. The receptor source for this set is an adult with an advanced solid tumor such as melanoma, head and neck, liver or kidney cancer.

The chain combines TRBV9 with TRBJ1-1; 9 nucleotides agree with TRBD1. This CDR3 has 15 amino acids. Germline V gene data show CDR1 as SGDLS and CDR2 as YYNGEE. The V and J ends lost 3 bases and 4 bases, in that order; junction bases with no gene match: 7. CDR3 sequence: CASSGDRGGVTEAFF. The DNA for the CDR3 is TGTGCCAGCAGCGGAGACAGGGGGGGAGTCACTGAAGCTTTCTTT.

CDR3 loop: CASSLGGDRNTIYF. As DNA, the CDR3 is TGTGCCAGCAGCTTAGGGGGGGACAGAAACACCATATATTTT. The chain couples TRBV7-2 to TRBJ1-3; D possibly corresponds to TRBD1 (6 bases). From germline, CDR1 is SGHTA and CDR2 FQGNSA. The CDR3 consists of 14 residues. V gave up 1 base and J gave up 5 bases, with 9 bases separating them.

This chain links TRBV7-3 with TRBJ2-2; D is unclear. Germline CDR1 SGHTA, CDR2 FQGTGA. Trimming stripped 2 bases from V and 8 bases from J, with 6 bases between. The CDR3 has 12 amino acids. This chain's CDR3 is CASSLGRGELFF. The CDR3 bases are TGTGCCAGCAGCTTAGGTCGAGGGGAGCTGTTTTTT.

This clone was found once. This chain connects TRBV5-1 to TRBJ1-1, with D tentatively TRBD1 (5 bases). Trimming removed 4 bases at V and 4 bases at J, with 20 bases between. The CDR3 length is 16 residues. CDR1 is SGHRS and CDR2 is YFSETQ in the germline V gene. In DNA form, the CDR3 reads TGCGCCAGCAGCCCGGAGGGGCCTCACCGAGGCACTGAAGCTTTCTTT. It translates to CASSPEGPHRGTEAFF.

The chain employs TRBV5-4 and TRBJ2-3, with 9 bases matching TRBD2. J gave up 6 bases and V 0 bases, and 5 bases lay outside the gene matches. The length of the CDR3 is 15 residues. Per germline, CDR1 SGHNT and CDR2 YYREEE (reference sequence). The CDR3 here is CASSLGASGEDTQYF. The CDR3, as DNA: TGTGCCAGCAGCTTGGGGGCTAGCGGGGAGGATACGCAGTATTTT.

This clone appeared once. V usage is TRBV9 and J usage is TRBJ1-2; maybe TRBD1 (5 bases). The CDR3 extends over 15 amino acids. V was pared by 3 bases and J by 4 bases, with 16 bases between. Germline V gene sequence: CDR1 SGDLS, CDR2 YYNGEE. The DNA of the CDR3 is TGTGCCAGCAGCGCACCCCCCCTGACAGCCTATGGCTACACCTTC. Translated: CASSAPPLTAYGYTF.

The rearrangement joins TRBV4-3 to TRBJ1-2; D is undetermined. The V gene's germline CDR1 is LGHNA and CDR2 YSLEER. This CDR3 region has 17 residues. The V gene lost 2 bases and the J gene lost 0 bases, with 16 bases spanning the gap. CDR3 loop: CASSQLRTDQANYGYTF. CDR3 coding DNA: TGCGCCAGCAGCCAATTGAGAACAGACCAAGCTAACTATGGCTACACCTTC.

The CDR3 spells CSVEDRVRPPYYGYTF. Here the CDR3 DNA reads TGCAGCGTTGAAGATCGCGTCAGGCCTCCCTACTATGGCTACACCTTC. This rearrangement joins TRBV29-1 to TRBJ1-2; the D is unclear. Looked up from germline, CDR1 is SQVTM and CDR2 is ANQGSEA. The CDR3 sequence is 16 residues long. Trimming removed 0 bases from V and 3 bases from J, with 17 bases in between.

To note about this clone: Other DNA sequences in this sample translate to the same CDR3. The chain recombines TRBV9 with TRBJ2-7, with TRBD1 matching 11 bases. CDR1 is SGDLS and CDR2 is YYNGEE in the germline V gene. This CDR3 has 14 amino acids. V shed 4 bases, J shed 3 bases, and the junction held 3 bases outside the gene matches. The CDR3 DNA reads TGTGCCAGCAGCCGGACAGGGGGCTTCTACGAGCAGTACTTC. Its protein product is CASSRTGGFYEQYF.

In DNA, the CDR3 is TGTGCCAGCAGCTTAGCAAGCCACAATGAGCAGTTCTTC. This codes for CASSLASHNEQFF. The V gene is TRBV7-2, the J gene TRBJ2-1; D gene unclear. From germline, CDR1 is SGHTA and CDR2 FQGNSA. V was cut by 0 bases and J by 5 bases, with 5 bases left in between. CDR3 length: 13 amino acids. Looking up the rest from reference TRBV7-2 and TRBJ2-1 gives the full variable domain: GAGVSQSPSNKVTEKGKDVELRCDPISGHTALYWYRQSLGQGLEFLIYFQGNSAPDKSGLPSDRFSAERTGGSVSTLTIQRTQQEDSAVYLCASSLASHNEQFFGPGTRLTVL.

V usage is TRBV27 and J usage is TRBJ2-5; D is perhaps TRBD1 (5 bases). Per the germline V gene, CDR1 is MNHEY and CDR2 is SMNVEV (reference sequence). V lost 5 bases and J lost 4, with 14 bases in between. The CDR3 consists of 14 residues. The CDR3 reads CASSLTQGPETQYF. CDR3 coding DNA: TGTGCCAGCAGTCTTACGCAGGGTCCAGAGACCCAGTACTTC.